Sequencing of this T cell receptor beta chain was carried out in a study of Ad26.COV2.S vaccination and SARS-CoV-2 variants. Whole-study context: Ad26.COV2.S shots went into the muscle once or twice, 56 days apart.

Treatment meaning: about 20 received Ad26.COV2.S at low or high dose, single or two shots; 5 received placebo; per-sample allocation not given. The study sampled participants on day 63 after the first vaccine or placebo injection. The shot given was an Ad26 vector that makes Wuhan-strain SARS-CoV-2 spike. Regarding the study as a whole: Overall T cell responses may have been underestimated by the analyses of TCR breadth and depth. The study found higher spike-specific TCR breadth in vaccine than placebo recipients.

Germline V gene data show CDR1 as KGHSH and CDR2 as LQKENI. V lost 2 bases to trimming and J lost 6 bases, with 12 bases between them. The CDR3 is 14 amino acids. Generated by immunoSEQ multiplex PCR, the TCRdb table keeps only in-frame clones and is missing some. The sample carries roughly 700,000 clones, more than 80% recorded once. In the case of this clone: Its antigen is still unknown.

The sample was peripheral blood, taken in a trial of Ad26.COV2.S vaccine versus placebo. The clonotype was recovered from a person between 18 and 65 years old who received the Ad26.COV2.S COVID-19 vaccine or a placebo. V gene TRBV18 combines with J gene TRBJ2-3; D is possibly TRBD1 (5 bases). The CDR3, as DNA: TGTGCCAGCTCACCATTGGGGCCTGAGGATACGCAGTATTTT. Protein: CASSPLGPEDTQYF. The full variable domain, rest sourced from reference TRBV18 and TRBJ2-3, is NAGVMQNPRHLVRRRGQEARLRCSPMKGHSHVYWYRQLPEEGLKFMVYLQKENIIDESGMPKERFSAEFPKEGPSILRIQQVVRGDSAAYFCASSPLGPEDTQYFGPGTRLTVL.